Listed here are 12 T cell receptor beta chains from one sample, sequenced in a study of blood T cell repertoires in COVID-19. TCRdb's table, derived via immunoSEQ multiplex PCR, lists solely in-frame clones and lacks some. In the table there are under 450,000 clones, 75% to 90% of which are singletons. The sequencing sample was made of peripheral blood. Source of these receptors: a woman aged 55-69 years with COVID-19, enrolled during active disease.

This chain links TRBV19 with TRBJ1-2; D may be TRBD1 (6 bases). Germline values: CDR1 LNHDA, CDR2 SQIVND (reference sequence). Deletions cut 5 bases from V and 4 bases from J, with 17 bases between. CDR3 length: 15 amino acids. Here the CDR3 reads CASSSPHRAFYGYTF. The CDR3 nucleotides read TGTGCCAGTAGTTCCCCCCACAGGGCTTTCTATGGCTACACCTTC.

The CDR3 DNA is TGCGCCAGCAGCCAAGTATGGACAGTCGGCGAAAAACTGTTTTTT. Translated, it gives CASSQVWTVGEKLFF. The rearrangement joins TRBV4-1 to TRBJ1-4, with TRBD1 as a possible D gene (6 bases). This CDR3 is 15 amino acids long. CDR1 and CDR2 from the germline V gene are MGHRA and YSYEKL. The ends were cut back, 1 base at V and 8 bases at J, with 14 bases in the middle.

The chain has TRBV25-1 and TRBJ2-3; TRBD2 might be the D (6 bases). Per germline, CDR1 MGHDK and CDR2 SYGVNS. Trimming stripped 2 bases from V and 0 bases from J, with 9 bases between. CDR3 size: 15 residues. The CDR3 DNA reads TGTGCCAGCAGTGAAAGGGCGGGGAGCACAGATACGCAGTATTTT. Amino acid sequence: CASSERAGSTDTQYF.

This clone was seen once. The chain is built from TRBV3-1 (or the pseudogene TRBV3-2) and TRBJ2-6; TRBD1 matches at 9 bases. V shed 0 bases, J shed 2 bases, and the junction held 11 bases outside the gene matches. This CDR3 is 20 amino acids long. CDR1 and CDR2 from the germline V gene are LGHDT and YNNKEL (reference sequence). CDR3 in DNA: TGTGCCAGCAGCCAAGAACCCCCGGGACAGGGATCGGCTGGGGCCAACGTCCTGACTTTC. Its protein product is CASSQEPPGQGSAGANVLTF.

This clone has a single count. The chain joins TRBV9 to TRBJ1-4, with a tentative D call TRBD1 (6 bases). Trimming removed 7 bases from V and 8 bases from J, with 9 bases in between. Germline V gives CDR1 SGDLS, CDR2 YYNGEE. This CDR3 has 11 residues. The CDR3 nucleotides are TGTGCCAGCGGGAGGGGGGAAAAACTGTTTTTT. This codes for CASGRGEKLFF. Supplemented by reference TRBV9 and TRBJ1-4, the full variable domain reads DSGVTQTPKHLITATGQRVTLRCSPRSGDLSVYWYQQSLDQGLQFLIQYYNGEERAKGNILERFSAQQFPDLHSELNLSSLELGDSALYFCASGRGEKLFFGSGTQLSVL.

This rearrangement joins TRBV23-1 to TRBJ1-2; tentatively, D is TRBD1 (6 bases). TRBV23-1 belongs to the ORF category, with a function that is uncertain. The CDR3 is 15 amino acids. Trimming shortened V by 9 bases and J by 8 bases, and 25 bases separated the two germline ends. The CDR3 nucleotides are TGCGCCAGGTCTTTCGAGGGGGGGTCCCTCTGGGGCTACACCTTC. This translates into CARSFEGGSLWGYTF.

This clone occurred a few times. The rearrangement joins TRBV4-3 to TRBJ1-5; D is unresolved. Per germline, CDR1 LGHNA and CDR2 YSLEER. Trimming pared 4 bases from V and 1 base from J, leaving 11 bases between. The CDR3 spans 15 residues. The CDR3 loop is CASSPGTASNQPQHF. CDR3 coding DNA: TGCGCCAGCAGCCCAGGTACAGCAAGCAATCAGCCCCAGCATTTT.

The gene calls are TRBV13 and TRBJ2-5; 11 bases are shared with TRBD2. After removal of 5 bases from V and 2 bases from J, the junction contained 4 bases not matched to a gene. Germline V CDR1 and CDR2: PRHDT, FYEKMQ (reference sequence). The length of the CDR3 is 15 residues. CDR3 in DNA: TGTGCCAGCAGCCGAGGGACTAGCGGTCAAGAGACCCAGTACTTC. Translating it yields CASSRGTSGQETQYF. The variable domain in full, completed from reference TRBV13 and TRBJ2-5, reads AAGVIQSPRHLIKEKRETATLKCYPIPRHDTVYWYQQGPGQDPQFLISFYEKMQSDKGSIPDRFSAQQFSDYHSELNMSSLELGDSALYFCASSRGTSGQETQYFGPGTRLLVL.

The chain recombines TRBV2 with TRBJ2-7, with 9 bases that match TRBD1. Trimming removed 6 bases from V and 5 bases from J; junction bases left unmatched: 8. The CDR3 is 14 amino acids. Germline V gene data show CDR1 as SNHLY and CDR2 as FYNNEI. DNA of the CDR3: TGTGCCAGCAGGGGGACAGGGAGTCTCCACGAGCAGTACTTC. Its protein product is CASRGTGSLHEQYF.

J is TRBJ2-2 and V is TRBV11-3, with D possibly matching TRBD1 (6 bases). In germline, CDR1 is SGHNT, CDR2 YENEEA. V lost 5 bases and J lost 0, with 13 bases in between. The CDR3 has 16 residues. CDR3: CASSAYDRPNTGELFF. DNA for the CDR3: TGTGCCAGCAGCGCTTACGACAGGCCGAACACCGGGGAGCTGTTTTTT.

The V call is TRBV24-1, the J call TRBJ1-3, with a weak D call TRBD1 (5 bases). V was clipped by 5 bases and J by 2 bases, with 18 bases between them. CDR3 length equals 17 residues. Germline CDR1 and CDR2: KGHDR and SFDVKD. The CDR3 reads CATSVFTRDLPGNTIYF. CDR3 coding DNA: TGTGCCACCAGTGTTTTCACCAGGGATTTACCTGGAAACACCATATATTTT.

In this sample, this clone turned up once. The J gene is TRBJ1-1, the V gene TRBV27, with D maybe TRBD1 (5 bases). CDR1 is MNHEY, CDR2 SMNVEV, per germline (reference sequence). The CDR3 contains 11 residues. Trimming removed 10 bases from V and 8 bases from J, with 14 bases in between. The CDR3 is CATADNREAFF. The CDR3 bases are TGTGCCACCGCCGACAACAGGGAAGCTTTCTTT.